These 26 T cell receptor beta chains originate from one sample sequenced in a study of cytomegalovirus exposure and HLA in healthy donors (dated by TCRdb to about 2017). The library relied on the immunoSEQ multiplex PCR assay. The multiplex PCR relied on a mix of 60 forward primers for TCR Vbeta segments and 13 reverse primers for TCR Jbeta segments. TCRdb re-hosts the immuneACCESS table, in-frame sequences only. Its copies lack some clones; in the studies checked, an unresolved V gene accounts for under half of them, and the cause for the rest is not known. A total of roughly 88,000 clones appear in this sample, roughly 71% of them only once. Of the sample, approximately 2.7% is held by the ten largest clones. Sequencing was done on a sample of PBMCs. The source is a man in his fifties in good health and CMV-seronegative.

The chain couples TRBV10-3 to TRBJ1-2, with 7 bases that match TRBD1. Germline V gives CDR1 ENHRY, CDR2 SYGVKD. This CDR3 has 14 residues. The V and J ends lost 3 bases and 7 bases, in that order; junction bases with no gene match: 8. For the CDR3, the DNA is TGTGCCATCAGTGATACAGGGACAGTCTGTGGCTACACCTTC. Protein sequence: CAISDTGTVCGYTF.

The chain joins TRBV19 to TRBJ1-2; D may be TRBD1 (6 bases). The CDR3 runs to 14 residues. The germline V and J ends were trimmed by 7 bases and 2 bases, with 14 bases remaining between them. Germline CDR1 LNHDA, CDR2 SQIVND (reference sequence). The CDR3 region has the DNA TGTGCCAGTAAGTCACAGGGCCGCAACTATGGCTACACCTTC. Translating it yields CASKSQGRNYGYTF.

V is TRBV6-5 and J is TRBJ1-2; possible D gene TRBD1, 5 bases. CDR3 length: 12 residues. Looked up from germline, CDR1 is MNHEY and CDR2 is SVGAGI. Trimming took 6 bases from V and 4 from J, leaving 9 bases between them. The DNA of the CDR3 is TGTGCCAGCAGATCGACAGCCTATGGCTACACCTTC. Residues: CASRSTAYGYTF.

This clone has just a few counts. The rearrangement uses TRBV6-6 and TRBJ2-1, with a possible D match to TRBD2 (6 bases). CDR1 and CDR2 from the germline V gene are MNHNY and SVGAGI (reference sequence). The CDR3 has 16 amino acids. Trimming took off 8 bases at V and 4 bases at J, with 21 bases between the two ends. The CDR3 nucleotides read TGTGCCAGCCTAAAAAGCCCGTCTAGCGCGTACAATGAGCAGTTCTTC. Amino acids: CASLKSPSSAYNEQFF.

The V gene is TRBV2, the J gene TRBJ1-1; D not resolved. The CDR3 contains 13 residues. CDR1 and CDR2 from the germline V gene are SNHLY and FYNNEI. The V gene lost 4 bases and the J gene lost 1 base, with 7 bases spanning the gap. In DNA, the CDR3 is TGTGCCAGCAGTGTCTACGGGAACACTGAAGCTTTCTTT. Translation gives CASSVYGNTEAFF.

The V gene is TRBV7-9, the J gene TRBJ2-3; D perhaps matches TRBD1 (5 bases). The CDR3 runs 14 residues. Trimming removed 5 bases at V and 4 bases at J, with 13 bases between. Germline V gene sequence: CDR1 SEHNR, CDR2 FQNEAQ (reference sequence). The CDR3 DNA reads as TGTGCCAGCAGCCCCAGGGTCGTCGCAGATACGCAGTATTTT. Translated, it gives CASSPRVVADTQYF. Full variable domain (outside the CDR3, taken from reference TRBV7-9 and TRBJ2-3): DTGVSQNPRHKITKRGQNVTFRCDPISEHNRLYWYRQTLGQGPEFLTYFQNEAQLEKSRLLSDRFSAERPKGSFSTLEIQRTEQGDSAMYLCASSPRVVADTQYFGPGTRLTVL.

The V call is TRBV15, the J call TRBJ2-7; D might be TRBD2 (6 bases). This CDR3 region has 14 residues. V was clipped by 0 bases and J by 7 bases, with 13 bases between them. CDR1 and CDR2 (germline): LNHNV, YYDKDF (reference sequence). The CDR3, as DNA: TGTGCCACCAGCAGAGATAGGGCTAGCGCTGAGCAGTACGTC. It translates to CATSRDRASAEQYV.

Only one count was recorded for this clone. J is TRBJ1-1 and V is TRBV15; weak D call: TRBD1 (6 bases). This CDR3 region has 13 residues. Deletions cut 4 bases from V and 1 base from J, with 7 bases between. CDR1 LNHNV and CDR2 YYDKDF come from the germline V gene (reference sequence). The CDR3 spells CATSMGQNTEAFF. CDR3 DNA sequence: TGTGCCACCAGCATGGGACAGAACACTGAAGCTTTCTTT.

This chain joins TRBV27 and TRBJ2-5; D gene ambiguous. Trimming left V 11 bases short and J 1 base short, with 14 bases between. The CDR3 contains 13 residues. Germline CDR1 is MNHEY and CDR2 is SMNVEV (reference sequence). The chain's CDR3 is CASQRQLQETQYF. CDR3 sequence (DNA): TGTGCCTCCCAGAGGCAGCTCCAAGAGACCCAGTACTTC.

This clone showed up just once. V is TRBV6-5 and J is TRBJ2-5; possible D gene TRBD2, 6 bases. CDR3 size: 15 residues. Looked up from germline, CDR1 is MNHEY and CDR2 is SVGAGI. Trimming took off 6 bases at V and 2 bases at J, with 16 bases between the two ends. The DNA of the CDR3 is TGTGCCAGCAGCCCTGGGGGGACGACGCAAGAGACCCAGTACTTC. It encodes CASSPGGTTQETQYF.

This clone was seen only a few times. CDR3 amino acids: CASSLGPGGRAGELFF. The CDR3 DNA reads as TGTGCCAGCTCCCTAGGGCCAGGCGGGAGAGCCGGGGAGCTGTTTTTT. This rearrangement joins TRBV18 to TRBJ2-2; 7 bases are a match to TRBD2. Germline values: CDR1 KGHSH, CDR2 LQKENI. The ends lost 6 bases at V and 6 bases at J; junction bases unmatched: 13. The CDR3 has 16 residues.

This chain links TRBV27 with TRBJ2-2; TRBD2 matches at 10 bases. J was trimmed by 5 bases and V by 5 bases; bases with no gene match: 5. Germline V gene lookup returns CDR1 MNHEY and CDR2 SMNVEV (reference sequence). This CDR3 is built from 15 residues. CDR3 protein: CASSVEGLATGELFF. CDR3 DNA: TGTGCCAGCAGTGTCGAGGGACTAGCGACCGGGGAGCTGTTTTTT.

This rearrangement joins TRBV28 to TRBJ2-2; TRBD2 agrees at 9 bases. Germline V gene data show CDR1 as MDHEN and CDR2 as SYDVKM. This CDR3 region has 13 residues. Trimming at V came to 6 bases and at J to 5 bases, leaving 1 base not matched to a gene. The CDR3 loop is CASRLAGTGELFF. The CDR3 nucleotides are TGTGCCAGCAGGCTAGCGGGGACCGGGGAGCTGTTTTTT. The complete variable domain, with remaining parts taken from reference TRBV28 and TRBJ2-2, reads DVKVTQSSRYLVKRTGEKVFLECVQDMDHENMFWYRQDPGLGLRLIYFSYDVKMKEKGDIPEGYSVSREKKERFSLILESASTNQTSMYLCASRLAGTGELFFGEGSRLTVL.

The gene calls are TRBV5-8 and TRBJ1-6; perhaps TRBD1 as D (6 bases). CDR1 and CDR2 from the germline V gene are SGHTS and YDEGEE. This CDR3 comprises 16 residues. Trimming removed 6 bases from V and 0 bases from J, with 13 bases in between. CDR3 bases: TGTGCCAGCACCCGCACAGGGAGCTCCTATAATTCACCCCTCCACTTT. Protein product: CASTRTGSSYNSPLHF.

The V and J genes are TRBV7-9 and TRBJ2-3, with D tentatively TRBD1 (6 bases). This CDR3 has 16 amino acids. Germline lookup yields CDR1 SEHNR and CDR2 FQNEAQ (reference sequence). The V end was cut by 1 base, the J end by 4 bases, with 15 bases between. CDR3 sequence: CASSLGVGTMADTQYF. In nucleotides, the CDR3 is TGTGCCAGCAGCTTAGGAGTTGGGACAATGGCAGATACGCAGTATTTT. Full variable domain (outside the CDR3, taken from reference TRBV7-9 and TRBJ2-3): DTGVSQNPRHKITKRGQNVTFRCDPISEHNRLYWYRQTLGQGPEFLTYFQNEAQLEKSRLLSDRFSAERPKGSFSTLEIQRTEQGDSAMYLCASSLGVGTMADTQYFGPGTRLTVL.

The sample holds a few counts of this clone. The chain uses TRBV5-1 and TRBJ2-1, with 8 bases that match TRBD2. Looked up from germline, CDR1 is SGHRS and CDR2 is YFSETQ. V shed 4 bases and J 4 bases; nucleotides not matched to a gene: 4. The CDR3 consists of 14 residues. As DNA, the CDR3 is TGCGCCAGCAGCGCGGGCGGGGGGTACAATGAGCAGTTCTTC. It codes for CASSAGGGYNEQFF.

In this sample, this clone turned up once. The CDR3 spells CATGGTGEKLFF. The CDR3 nucleotides read TGTGCCACCGGTGGGACAGGTGAAAAACTGTTTTTT. This chain connects TRBV2 to TRBJ1-4, with 8 bases that match TRBD1. Per germline, CDR1 SNHLY and CDR2 FYNNEI. The V segment lost 10 bases and the J segment 7 bases; nucleotides outside the gene matches: 5. The length of the CDR3 is 12 residues.

This clone was recorded a few times. The gene calls are TRBV30 and TRBJ1-2; TRBD1 matches 8 bases. Trimming at V came to 5 bases and at J to 10 bases, leaving 15 bases not matched to a gene. This CDR3 has 14 amino acids. Germline assignment: CDR1 GTSNPN and CDR2 SVGIG (reference sequence). CDR3 in DNA: TGTGCCTGGGCCGGACAGGGCCCTCCGAGGCCCTACACCTTC. This codes for CAWAGQGPPRPYTF.

The chain links TRBV5-6 to TRBJ1-2; D remains ambiguous. V lost 4 bases and J 6 bases, leaving 13 bases between the germline ends. The CDR3 extends over 13 amino acids. Germline V lookup: CDR1 SGHDT, CDR2 YYEEEE. In DNA form, the CDR3 reads TGTGCCAGCAGCACTGACATTTACAATGGCTACACCTTC. This sequence encodes CASSTDIYNGYTF.

V is TRBV7-8 and J is TRBJ1-4, with 9 bases identical to TRBD1. This CDR3 is built from 16 residues. V shed 4 bases, J shed 8 bases, and the junction held 11 bases outside the gene matches. Germline-derived CDR1 and CDR2 are SGHVS and FQNEAQ. CDR3 region: CASSSFPGQGGEKLFF. The CDR3 DNA sequence: TGTGCCAGCAGCTCATTTCCGGGACAGGGTGGCGAAAAACTGTTTTTT. The complete variable domain, with remaining parts taken from reference TRBV7-8 and TRBJ1-4, reads GAGVSQSPRYKVAKRGQDVALRCDPISGHVSLFWYQQALGQGPEFLTYFQNEAQLDKSGLPSDRFFAERPEGSVSTLKIQRTQQEDSAVYLCASSSFPGQGGEKLFFGSGTQLSVL.

The chain uses TRBV19 and TRBJ1-1; D not certain. Trimming left V 5 bases short and J 4 bases short, with 8 bases between. Germline loops: CDR1 LNHDA, CDR2 SQIVND (reference sequence). The CDR3 spans 12 residues. The CDR3 region is CASSPGSTEAFF. The CDR3 DNA is TGTGCCAGTAGTCCCGGGAGCACTGAAGCTTTCTTT.

The chain recombines TRBV30 with TRBJ2-7; D is undetermined. The V end lost 5 bases, the J end lost 0 bases, and 5 bases lay between the germline ends. Germline CDR1 GTSNPN, CDR2 SVGIG (reference sequence). This CDR3 spans 11 amino acids. CDR3 loop: CAWGSSYEQYF. As DNA, the CDR3 is TGTGCCTGGGGCAGCTCCTACGAGCAGTACTTC.

The chain uses TRBV27 and TRBJ1-4; TRBD1 matches at 8 bases. The length of the CDR3 is 17 residues. J gave up 6 bases and V 8 bases, and 17 bases lay outside the gene matches. The germline gives CDR1 MNHEY, CDR2 SMNVEV (reference sequence). CDR3 DNA sequence: TGTGCCAGCTCTCATCTTAACCCGGGACAGGTATATGAAAAACTGTTTTTT. Encoded protein: CASSHLNPGQVYEKLFF. The complete variable domain, with remaining parts taken from reference TRBV27 and TRBJ1-4, reads EAQVTQNPRYLITVTGKKLTVTCSQNMNHEYMSWYRQDPGLGLRQIYYSMNVEVTDKGDVPEGYKVSRKEKRNFPLILESPSPNQTSLYFCASSHLNPGQVYEKLFFGSGTQLSVL.

The genes are TRBV14 and TRBJ2-7, with 11 bases identical to TRBD1. CDR1 and CDR2 (germline): SGHDN, FVKESK. This CDR3 has 17 residues. V lost 1 base, J lost 2 bases, and 7 bases stayed unmatched. The CDR3 DNA is TGTGCCAGCAGCCAAGGGACAGGGGGCCTAAGGACCTACGAGCAGTACGTC. Translation gives CASSQGTGGLRTYEQYV.

V gene TRBV7-8 combines with J gene TRBJ2-7; the D gene is possibly TRBD2 (5 bases). Germline CDR1 is SGHVS and CDR2 is FQNEAQ. The CDR3 length is 13 residues. V shed 5 bases and J shed 1 base, with 9 bases lying between them. Here the CDR3 reads CASSGLASYEQYV. CDR3 DNA sequence: TGTGCCAGCAGCGGACTCGCGTCCTACGAGCAGTACGTC.

This chain connects TRBV27 to TRBJ1-2; D gene unclear. The V and J ends lost 3 bases and 0 bases respectively, with 11 bases between them. The CDR3 spans 15 residues. Per the germline V gene, CDR1 is MNHEY and CDR2 is SMNVEV (reference sequence). The CDR3 protein is CASSFLAGANYGYTF. Here the CDR3 DNA reads TGTGCCAGCAGTTTCTTAGCCGGGGCTAACTATGGCTACACCTTC.